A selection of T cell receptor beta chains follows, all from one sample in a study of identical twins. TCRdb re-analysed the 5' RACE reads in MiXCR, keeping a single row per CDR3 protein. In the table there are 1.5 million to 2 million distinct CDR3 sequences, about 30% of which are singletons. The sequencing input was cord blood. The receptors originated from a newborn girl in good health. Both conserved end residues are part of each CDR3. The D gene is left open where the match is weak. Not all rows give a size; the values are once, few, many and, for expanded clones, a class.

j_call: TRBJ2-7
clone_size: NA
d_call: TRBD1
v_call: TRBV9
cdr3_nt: TGTGCCAGCAGCTTAACAGGGGATGCTTCCTACGAGCAGTACTTC
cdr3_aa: CASSLTGDASYEQYF

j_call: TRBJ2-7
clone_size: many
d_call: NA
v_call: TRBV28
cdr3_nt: TGTGCCAGCCTTGGGCTCCCTTTCGGAACAGGAATCTCCTACGAGCAGTACTTC
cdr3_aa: CASLGLPFGTGISYEQYF

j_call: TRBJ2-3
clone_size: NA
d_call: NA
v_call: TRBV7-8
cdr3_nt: TGTGCCAGCAGCTTCTCCGGGGTTGGGGGCACAGATACGCAGTATTTT
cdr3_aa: CASSFSGVGGTDTQYF

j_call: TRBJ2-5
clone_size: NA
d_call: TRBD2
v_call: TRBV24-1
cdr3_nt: TGTGCCACCAGTGACCGGGAGCGGGGGTTAACTAAAGAGACCCAGTACTTC
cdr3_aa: CATSDRERGLTKETQYF

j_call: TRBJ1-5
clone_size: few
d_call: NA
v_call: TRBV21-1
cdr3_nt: TGTGCCAGCAGCAAAGGAGGGGCTAACAGGGGGCGCAATCAGCCCCAGCATTTT
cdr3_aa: CASSKGGANRGRNQPQHF

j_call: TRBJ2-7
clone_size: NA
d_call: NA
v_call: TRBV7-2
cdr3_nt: TGTGCCCGCAGCTTAGCGAGCGGTAGCTCCTACGAGCAGTACTTC
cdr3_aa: CARSLASGSSYEQYF

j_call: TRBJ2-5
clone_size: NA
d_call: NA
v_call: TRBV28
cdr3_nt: TGTGCCAGCAGCCATCCGACGGAGACCCAGTACTTC
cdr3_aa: CASSHPTETQYF

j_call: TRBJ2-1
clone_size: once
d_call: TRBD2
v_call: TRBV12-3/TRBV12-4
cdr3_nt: TGTGCCAGCAGTTTAACAGGACTAGGGACTCACAATGAGCAGTTCTTC
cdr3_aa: CASSLTGLGTHNEQFF

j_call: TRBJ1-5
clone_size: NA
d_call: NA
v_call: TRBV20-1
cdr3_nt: TGCAGTGCTAGATCGCGGAATAGCAATCAGCCCCAGCATTTT
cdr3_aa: CSARSRNSNQPQHF

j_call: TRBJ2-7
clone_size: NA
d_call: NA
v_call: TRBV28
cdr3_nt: TGTGCCAGCAGTACCGGACGCGTTTTAACCTACGAGCAGTACTTC
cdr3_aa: CASSTGRVLTYEQYF

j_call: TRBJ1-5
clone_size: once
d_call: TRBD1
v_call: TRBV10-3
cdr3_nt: TGTGCCATCAGTGAGTCGAGGGGGCTGGAGAGCAATCAGCCCCAGCATTTT
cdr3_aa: CAISESRGLESNQPQHF